This record looks at one T cell receptor (beta chain) sequence and its context. Researchers ran the PCR with 60 Vbeta and 13 Jbeta primers. TCRdb keeps only in-frame clones here, not all; method: immunoSEQ multiplex PCR. The data contain over 75,000 clones, over 60% of them singletons. The source of the sample is a study of cytomegalovirus exposure and HLA in healthy donors. Overall study: Earlier, some 180 million T cells were analyzed, and some 120 million unique TCR beta sequences were found among them.

The sample taken for sequencing was PBMCs. The TCR was taken from a male donor in good health and CMV-seropositive.

The CDR3 protein is CASSLTGQGGLDTQYF. The CDR3 nucleotides read TGCGCCAGCAGCTTGACGGGACAGGGTGGTCTAGATACGCAGTATTTT. This chain links TRBV5-1 with TRBJ2-3, with 9 positions matching TRBD1. The CDR3 covers 16 residues. Per germline, CDR1 SGHRS and CDR2 YFSETQ. V gave up 1 base and J gave up 5 bases; unmatched junction bases: 8.